These 3 T cell receptor beta chains share one sample of origin, sequenced in a study of T cell responses to AZD1222 COVID-19 vaccine. The data were produced by immunoSEQ multiplex PCR, yet TCRdb's version contains in-frame clones alone and is incomplete. This sample has 140,000 or so clones, with more than 85% found just once. The starting material was peripheral blood, obtained after recovery from COVID-19. The source of these receptors is an adult who had recovered from COVID-19.

V usage is TRBV7-9 and J usage is TRBJ1-1; 7 nucleotides align to TRBD1. This CDR3 spans 16 amino acids. Germline values: CDR1 SEHNR, CDR2 FQNEAQ (reference sequence). Unmatched junction bases numbered 10, after V lost 5 bases and J lost 1 base. CDR3 sequence reads: CASSRQGPTGNTEAFF. The DNA of the CDR3 is TGTGCCAGCAGCCGACAGGGCCCGACCGGGAACACTGAAGCTTTCTTT.

The chain's CDR3 is CASRAGLYEQYF. CDR3 nucleotide sequence: TGCGCCAGCAGAGCGGGGCTCTACGAGCAGTACTTC. The rearrangement joins TRBV5-1 to TRBJ2-7, with TRBD2 matching over 7 bases. Germline-derived CDR1 and CDR2 are SGHRS and YFSETQ. This CDR3 has 12 amino acids. After removal of 5 bases from V and 3 bases from J, the junction contained 2 bases not matched to a gene.

For the CDR3, the DNA is TGCGCCAGCAGTGAGCCGACAGGGGCATTAGGGTACGAGCAGTACTTC. Its protein product is CASSEPTGALGYEQYF. This sequence joins TRBV10-2 and TRBJ2-7; 8 nucleotides line up with TRBD1. Germline V gives CDR1 WSHSY, CDR2 SAAADI. J lost 4 bases, V lost 2 bases, and 10 bases had no gene match. The CDR3 sequence is 16 residues long.